A single sample gave rise to the 2 T cell receptor beta chains below, sequenced in a study of cytomegalovirus exposure and HLA in healthy donors. Researchers ran the PCR with 60 Vbeta and 13 Jbeta primers. Profiling relied on immunoSEQ multiplex PCR, and the TCRdb table lists in-frame clones only, not all of them. The table records about 120,000 clones, roughly a tenth of them present only once. Sequencing was performed on PBMCs. Receptors originate from a man aged 25 to 40 in good health and CMV-seronegative.

The rearrangement joins TRBV18 to TRBJ1-1, with TRBD1 identical over 11 bases. Losses at the gene ends were 3 bases for V and 7 bases for J; bases not matched to a gene: 7. The CDR3 totals 15 residues. Germline-derived CDR1 and CDR2 are KGHSH and LQKENI. For the CDR3, the DNA is TGTGCCAGCTCACCCCGGGACAGGGGGTTCGGTGAAGCTTTCTTT. Translating it yields CASSPRDRGFGEAFF.

This clone was seen more than once but under ten times. The rearrangement uses TRBV12-5 and TRBJ2-5; D perhaps matches TRBD1 (6 bases). Germline-derived CDR1 and CDR2 are LGHNT and FRNRAP. The V and J ends lost 2 bases and 1 base respectively, with 11 bases between them. This CDR3 has 15 residues. As DNA, the CDR3 is TGTGCTAGTGGTTTGTCTGGGACACTCCAAGAGACCCAGTACTTC. This encodes CASGLSGTLQETQYF.